The rows below give T cell receptor beta chains drawn from one sample of a study of blood T cell repertoires in COVID-19. Here immunoSEQ multiplex PCR was the method, and the copy in TCRdb shows in-frame clones only, minus some. The profile shows about 170,000 clones, more than 70% of them singletons. The sequenced sample was peripheral blood. Receptors originate from a man between 18 and 35 years old with active or convalescent COVID-19. Both conserved end residues are part of each CDR3. Fields, in order: D gene, V gene, J gene, clone size, CDR3 DNA, CDR3 protein. D genes are given only for firm matches. Some rows mark clone size as missing; the rest say once, few, many or name a class of expanded clone.

d_call: TRBD2
v_call: TRBV7-6
j_call: TRBJ2-1
clone_size: -
cdr3_nt: TGTGCCAGCAGCCCGGCAAGGGCTAGCGGGGGGGCCTGGGAGCAGTTCTTC
cdr3_aa: CASSPARASGGAWEQFF

d_call: TRBD1
v_call: TRBV10-1
j_call: TRBJ1-5
clone_size: -
cdr3_nt: TGCGCCAGTAGAGACAGGGTTGGTCAGCCCCAGCATTTT
cdr3_aa: CASRDRVGQPQHF

d_call: -
v_call: TRBV6-5
j_call: TRBJ1-5
clone_size: -
cdr3_nt: TGTGCCAGCAGTTACTCCGGGGGGAAGAACAATCAGCCCCAGCATTTT
cdr3_aa: CASSYSGGKNNQPQHF

d_call: -
v_call: TRBV6-5
j_call: TRBJ2-6
clone_size: -
cdr3_nt: TGTGCCAGCAGTTACCCACAGGCATCTGGGGCCAACGTCCTGACTTTC
cdr3_aa: CASSYPQASGANVLTF

d_call: -
v_call: TRBV21-1
j_call: TRBJ2-1
clone_size: -
cdr3_nt: TGTGCCAGCAGCAAACTACTAGCGCCAAGCTCCTACAATGAGCAGTTCTTC
cdr3_aa: CASSKLLAPSSYNEQFF

d_call: TRBD1
v_call: TRBV6-2/TRBV6-3
j_call: TRBJ1-1
clone_size: -
cdr3_nt: TGTGCCAGCAGTTACCCCACGGACAGGGGAAAAAACACTGAAGCTTTCTTT
cdr3_aa: CASSYPTDRGKNTEAFF

d_call: -
v_call: TRBV6-5
j_call: TRBJ2-6
clone_size: few
cdr3_nt: TGTGCCAGCAGTTACTTAAGGAGGTCTGGGGCCAACGTCCTGACTTTC
cdr3_aa: CASSYLRRSGANVLTF

d_call: TRBD2
v_call: TRBV7-2
j_call: TRBJ2-2
clone_size: -
cdr3_nt: TGTGCCAGCAGCTTAGCGAGCGGGAGCGGCACCGGGGAGCTGTTTTTT
cdr3_aa: CASSLASGSGTGELFF

d_call: -
v_call: TRBV12-3/TRBV12-4
j_call: TRBJ1-1
clone_size: -
cdr3_nt: TGTGCCAGCAGTTTAGTGGTGGCAGGTTGGGCTTTCTTT
cdr3_aa: CASSLVVAGWAFF

d_call: -
v_call: TRBV28
j_call: TRBJ2-1
clone_size: -
cdr3_nt: TGTGCCAGCAGTTTATCGCCTAGCGCTTACAATGAGCAGTTCTTC
cdr3_aa: CASSLSPSAYNEQFF

d_call: TRBD2
v_call: TRBV7-7
j_call: TRBJ2-5
clone_size: -
cdr3_nt: TGTGCCAGCAGCCCAGGACTAGCGGGGGGACGGGAGACCCAGTACTTC
cdr3_aa: CASSPGLAGGRETQYF

d_call: -
v_call: TRBV7-6
j_call: TRBJ2-2
clone_size: -
cdr3_nt: TGTGCCAGCAGCTTTCTTCCACGGACTACTATAAACACCGGGGAGCTGTTTTTT
cdr3_aa: CASSFLPRTTINTGELFF

d_call: TRBD2
v_call: TRBV10-3
j_call: TRBJ2-5
clone_size: -
cdr3_nt: TGTGCCATCAGTCCTTCTTGGACTAGCAATGTAGGAGAGACCCAGTACTTC
cdr3_aa: CAISPSWTSNVGETQYF

d_call: -
v_call: TRBV27
j_call: TRBJ2-1
clone_size: once
cdr3_nt: TGTGCCAGCAGTCCTACACGCCCCCGGGTCGCGGCTACCAACAATGAGCAGTTCTTC
cdr3_aa: CASSPTRPRVAATNNEQFF

d_call: -
v_call: TRBV5-1
j_call: TRBJ1-1
clone_size: -
cdr3_nt: TGCGCCAGCAGCTTAAACTTAGTGAACACTGAAGCTTTCTTT
cdr3_aa: CASSLNLVNTEAFF

d_call: TRBD1
v_call: TRBV18
j_call: TRBJ2-2
clone_size: -
cdr3_nt: TGTGCCAGCTCAAGGGACAGGGGGCTTGACACCGGGGAGCTGTTTTTT
cdr3_aa: CASSRDRGLDTGELFF

d_call: TRBD2
v_call: TRBV24-1
j_call: TRBJ2-3
clone_size: -
cdr3_nt: TGTGCCACCAGTGATTGGACTAGCGGGAGGACGTGGGGTAGCACAGATACGCAGTATTTT
cdr3_aa: CATSDWTSGRTWGSTDTQYF